In this sample, the clone carrying this T cell receptor beta chain turned up a few times. Antigen: not known. The TCR library protocol was used to attach unique molecular identifiers. These identifiers were attached to individual cDNA molecules. TCRdb itself ran the 5' RACE reads through MiXCR, one entry per CDR3 protein. Among around 61,000 distinct CDR3 sequences, roughly a tenth were seen once, and the ten largest hold 6% to 8%. These data originate in a study of early T cells in non-severe SARS-CoV-2 infection. As for the study in general: Chains were not paired, and sequencing was done on bulk RNA from unsorted whole blood.

Findings of the study overall: Matching against VDJdb likely underestimated virus-specific expansions, favoring anti-spike CD8.

Germline V gene lookup returns CDR1 MGHRA and CDR2 YSYEKL. The V end was cut by 0 bases, the J end by 2 bases, with 11 bases between. The CDR3 covers 16 residues. This receptor was taken from an adult who was a healthcare worker with PCR-confirmed SARS-CoV-2 infection or an uninfected control (not recorded which). The chain employs TRBV4-1 and TRBJ1-3; D remains ambiguous. Sequenced sample: whole blood. CDR3: CASSQEAGGTGNTIYF. CDR3 DNA: TGCGCCAGCAGCCAAGAGGCGGGTGGAACTGGAAACACCATATATTTT.